The clone carrying this T cell receptor (beta chain) ranks as medium-sized (0.01 to 0.1%). In a multiplex PCR, 32 V and 13 J primers amplified TCR beta CDR3. TCRdb re-called the multiplex PCR reads through MiXCR, storing one row per CDR3 protein. The repertoire holds roughly 3,000 distinct CDR3 sequences, with approximately 39% as singletons. This sample is part of a study of immune heterogeneity within non-small cell lung tumors. Looking at the study overall: The composition of the tumors was several squamous cell carcinomas, nine to eleven non-squamous carcinomas and 1 not otherwise specified.

Trimming cost V 0 bases and J 6 bases, with 12 bases left between them. Germline V gives CDR1 KGHSH, CDR2 LQKENI. The CDR3 has 14 residues. Template was bulk tumor genomic DNA, about 610 ng per sample. Several spatially distant biopsies were obtained per primary tumor intraoperatively. Curative surgical treatment was performed in patients who had newly diagnosed, untreated non-small cell lung cancer. This clonotype was sampled from a woman aged 45 to 65 with non-small cell lung cancer. The specimen sequenced was lung tumor tissue. The gene calls are TRBV18 and TRBJ2-7; the D is unclear. CDR3 sequence: CASSPPSGLGEQYF. In DNA, the CDR3 is TGTGCCAGCTCACCACCGTCAGGCTTGGGCGAGCAGTACTTC.